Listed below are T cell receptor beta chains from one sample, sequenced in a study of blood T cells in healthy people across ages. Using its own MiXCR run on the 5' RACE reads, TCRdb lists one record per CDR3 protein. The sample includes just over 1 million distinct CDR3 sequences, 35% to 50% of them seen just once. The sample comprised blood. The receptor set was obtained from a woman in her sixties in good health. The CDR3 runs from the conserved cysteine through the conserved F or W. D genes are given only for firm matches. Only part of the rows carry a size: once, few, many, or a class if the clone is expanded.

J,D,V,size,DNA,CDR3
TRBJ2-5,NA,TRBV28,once,TGTGCCAGCACCCCTCGGCTAGGGAGCCAAGAGACCCAGTACTTC,CASTPRLGSQETQYF
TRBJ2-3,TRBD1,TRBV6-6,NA,TGTGCCAGTTGGGACAGGGCGCGCACAGATACGCAGTATTTT,CASWDRARTDTQYF
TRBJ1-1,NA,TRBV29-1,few,TGCAGCGTTGTCACGGGCGGGCGAGGGAGCACTGAAGCTTTCTTT,CSVVTGGRGSTEAFF
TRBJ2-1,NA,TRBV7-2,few,TGTGCCAGCAGCTTAGCTGCCCCCTTAAGGAACAATGAGCAGTTCTTC,CASSLAAPLRNNEQFF
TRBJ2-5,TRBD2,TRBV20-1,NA,TGCAGTGCTAGAGACTTAGCGGGAGTGCGAGAGACCCAGTACTTC,CSARDLAGVRETQYF
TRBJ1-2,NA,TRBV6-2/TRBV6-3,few,TGTGCCAGCAGCTATGTCGTCGGGGGCGGATATGGCTACACCTTC,CASSYVVGGGYGYTF
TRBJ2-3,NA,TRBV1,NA,TGCACCAGCAGCCCCTGTAGCGCAGATACGCAGTATTTT,CTSSPCSADTQYF
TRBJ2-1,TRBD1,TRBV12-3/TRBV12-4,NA,TGTGCCAGCAGCCCCCGGGACAGGGGCTATGAGCAGTTCTTC,CASSPRDRGYEQFF
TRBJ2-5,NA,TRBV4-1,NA,TGCGCCAGCTCCCGGGACACACTCCAAGAGACCCAGTACTTC,CASSRDTLQETQYF
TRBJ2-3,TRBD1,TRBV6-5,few,TGTGCCAGCAGTGACTACAGGGGCGTCACAGATACGCAGTATTTT,CASSDYRGVTDTQYF
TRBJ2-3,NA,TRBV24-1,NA,TGTGCCACCAGTGATGCGGGGGCACGTCGAGATACGCAGTATTTT,CATSDAGARRDTQYF
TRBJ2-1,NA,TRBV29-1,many,TGCAGCGTTACAGGGACCCCGGGGTATGAGCAGTTCTTC,CSVTGTPGYEQFF
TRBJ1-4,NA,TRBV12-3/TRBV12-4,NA,TGTGCCAGCAGTCGGATTGGGGCTAATGAAAAACTGTTTTTT,CASSRIGANEKLFF
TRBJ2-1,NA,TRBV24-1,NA,TGTGCCACCAGTGTTTCCCGGGGGATGGGCTCCTACAATGAGCAGTTCTTC,CATSVSRGMGSYNEQFF
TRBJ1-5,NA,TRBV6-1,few,TGTGCCAGCAGTGAAGAATCTCAGCCCCAGCATTTT,CASSEESQPQHF
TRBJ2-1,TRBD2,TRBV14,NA,TGTGCCAGCAGCGGACTAGGGGCCAACAATGAGCAGTTCTTC,CASSGLGANNEQFF
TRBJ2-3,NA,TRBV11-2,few,TGTGCCAGCAGGATGACCACAGATACGCAGTATTTT,CASRMTTDTQYF
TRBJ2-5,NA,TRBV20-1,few,TGCAGTGCTGAGGTGGATGCGGAGACCCAGTACTTC,CSAEVDAETQYF
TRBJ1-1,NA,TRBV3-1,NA,TGTGCCAGCAGCCAAGATCCCGGTCCCCCAGAAGCTTTCTTT,CASSQDPGPPEAFF
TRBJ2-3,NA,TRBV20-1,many,TGCAGTGCCGCCTATGCGACCGTCACAGATACGCAGTATTTT,CSAAYATVTDTQYF
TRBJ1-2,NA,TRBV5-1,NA,TGCGCCAGCAGCTTGGGTGCCAGGGACTATGGCTACACCTTC,CASSLGARDYGYTF
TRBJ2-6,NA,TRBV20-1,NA,TGCAGTGCTAGAGATATACAGGACCCCTTGGCTGGGGCCAACGTCCTGACTTTC,CSARDIQDPLAGANVLTF
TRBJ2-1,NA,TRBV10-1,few,TGCGCCAGCAGTGACGGTCAGGAGCAGTTCTTC,CASSDGQEQFF
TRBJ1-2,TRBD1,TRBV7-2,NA,TGTGCCAGCAGCTTAGCGCGGGACAGACCCTCCTATGGCTACACCTTC,CASSLARDRPSYGYTF